These T cell receptor beta chains were read from a single sample in a study of T cells after yellow fever vaccination. TCRdb redid the calling of the 5' RACE reads with MiXCR, one entry per CDR3 protein. The data contain roughly 56,000 distinct CDR3 sequences, 4.5% to 6% of them seen just once; the ten biggest clones take up around a third. The sample consisted of PBMCs, either bulk or a sorted T-cell subset (CD4+, CD8+, memory, or dextramer-sorted; not recorded which), taken on the day of the yellow fever booster vaccination. These receptors came from a young man who received the YFV17D yellow fever vaccine. Each CDR3 is given with its conserved first and last residue. The order of the fields is V gene, J gene, D gene, clone size, CDR3 DNA, CDR3 protein. D genes are given only for firm matches. Rows give clone size only sometimes, using once, few, many, or a class for an expanded clone.

v_call: TRBV6-2/TRBV6-3
j_call: TRBJ2-3
d_call: -
clone_size: many
cdr3_nt: TGTGCCAGCAGTTACCGGGGAGACACAGATACGCAGTATTTT
cdr3_aa: CASSYRGDTDTQYF

v_call: TRBV4-1
j_call: TRBJ2-1
d_call: TRBD2
clone_size: many
cdr3_nt: TGCGCCAGCAGCCAAGACCTAGCGGGGGGCAATGAGCAGTTCTTC
cdr3_aa: CASSQDLAGGNEQFF

v_call: TRBV5-5
j_call: TRBJ2-3
d_call: -
clone_size: many
cdr3_nt: TGTGCCAGCAGCTTGGTCTCAGTGGCGGATACGCAGTATTTT
cdr3_aa: CASSLVSVADTQYF

v_call: TRBV6-5
j_call: TRBJ2-3
d_call: -
clone_size: few
cdr3_nt: TGTGCCAGCAGGCCAAACGCAGGGACGGAGTTGACAGATACGCAGTATTTT
cdr3_aa: CASRPNAGTELTDTQYF

v_call: TRBV6-5
j_call: TRBJ2-2
d_call: -
clone_size: once
cdr3_nt: TGTGCCAGCAGTTACGTTCAGGGGGAGGACACCGGGGAGCTGTTTTTT
cdr3_aa: CASSYVQGEDTGELFF

v_call: TRBV29-1
j_call: TRBJ1-3
d_call: -
clone_size: many
cdr3_nt: TGCAGCGTTGAAGATGGAGGTGATTACGGAAACACCATATATTTT
cdr3_aa: CSVEDGGDYGNTIYF

v_call: TRBV4-1
j_call: TRBJ1-6
d_call: -
clone_size: few
cdr3_nt: TGCGCCAGCAGCCCTGAGGGACTAAATTCACCCCTCCACTTT
cdr3_aa: CASSPEGLNSPLHF

v_call: TRBV4-3
j_call: TRBJ2-7
d_call: -
clone_size: many
cdr3_nt: TGCGCCAGCAGCCAAGAACTCACATCCGGGGGCGCAGGGGACTCCTACGAGCAGTACTTC
cdr3_aa: CASSQELTSGGAGDSYEQYF

v_call: TRBV6-1
j_call: TRBJ1-5
d_call: -
clone_size: many
cdr3_nt: TGTGCCAGCAGTGATGCTCAGCCCCAGCATTTT
cdr3_aa: CASSDAQPQHF

v_call: TRBV4-2
j_call: TRBJ1-4
d_call: -
clone_size: few
cdr3_nt: TGTGCCAGCAGCCAAGATCGTACAGTTAATGAAAAACTGTTTTTT
cdr3_aa: CASSQDRTVNEKLFF

v_call: TRBV29-1
j_call: TRBJ1-1
d_call: -
clone_size: many
cdr3_nt: TGCAGCGTGACTGTCTTGGGCACTGAAGCTTTCTTT
cdr3_aa: CSVTVLGTEAFF

v_call: TRBV11-3
j_call: TRBJ2-3
d_call: -
clone_size: -
cdr3_nt: TGTGCCAGCAGCTTAGATCAAGGGGTGGAATTGTATTTT
cdr3_aa: CASSLDQGVELYF

v_call: TRBV27
j_call: TRBJ2-5
d_call: TRBD1
clone_size: many
cdr3_nt: TGTGCCAGCAGGGCCGCCGGGACAGGTCGAGAGACCCAGTACTTC
cdr3_aa: CASRAAGTGRETQYF

v_call: TRBV6-5
j_call: TRBJ2-2
d_call: -
clone_size: few
cdr3_nt: TGTGCCAGCAGTTACAACACGAACACCGGGGAGCTGTTTTTT
cdr3_aa: CASSYNTNTGELFF

v_call: TRBV4-3
j_call: TRBJ1-1
d_call: -
clone_size: many
cdr3_nt: TGCGCCAGCAGCCAAGATACGGCCGGACTCGGGAACACTGAAGCTTTCTTT
cdr3_aa: CASSQDTAGLGNTEAFF

v_call: TRBV6-1
j_call: TRBJ2-7
d_call: -
clone_size: many
cdr3_nt: TGTGCCAGCAGTGAAGGAGAGGGCGAGCAGTACTTC
cdr3_aa: CASSEGEGEQYF

v_call: TRBV12-3/TRBV12-4
j_call: TRBJ2-5
d_call: TRBD1
clone_size: -
cdr3_nt: TGTGCCAGCAGTGCTACAGGGGGGAAACGGGAGACCCAGTACTTC
cdr3_aa: CASSATGGKRETQYF

v_call: TRBV7-8
j_call: TRBJ2-3
d_call: -
clone_size: many
cdr3_nt: TGTGCCAGCGCCGCAGATACGCAGTATTTT
cdr3_aa: CASAADTQYF

v_call: TRBV12-3/TRBV12-4
j_call: TRBJ2-1
d_call: -
clone_size: many
cdr3_nt: TGTGCCAGCAGAACGGCAGGAGGATCCTCCTACAATGAGCAGTTCTTC
cdr3_aa: CASRTAGGSSYNEQFF

v_call: TRBV5-1
j_call: TRBJ1-1
d_call: -
clone_size: many
cdr3_nt: TGCGCCAGCAGCTTTCTAGGAGGAGAAAGCACTGAAGCTTTCTTT
cdr3_aa: CASSFLGGESTEAFF

v_call: TRBV27
j_call: TRBJ2-3
d_call: -
clone_size: -
cdr3_nt: TGTGCCAGCAGTCTCCGGGGGAAGGCAGATACGCAGTATTTT
cdr3_aa: CASSLRGKADTQYF

v_call: TRBV7-2
j_call: TRBJ2-3
d_call: -
clone_size: many
cdr3_nt: TGTGCCAGCAGATTATCGGACAGCTTCACAGATACGCAGTATTTT
cdr3_aa: CASRLSDSFTDTQYF

v_call: TRBV5-4
j_call: TRBJ2-3
d_call: TRBD2
clone_size: -
cdr3_nt: TGTGCCAGCAGCTTGTTTGATAGCGGGGCCTCAAATACGCAGTATTTT
cdr3_aa: CASSLFDSGASNTQYF

v_call: TRBV9
j_call: TRBJ2-1
d_call: TRBD2
clone_size: few
cdr3_nt: TGTGCCAGCTCCCGGGAGGGGGGTCTCTCCTACAATGAGCAGTTCTTC
cdr3_aa: CASSREGGLSYNEQFF

v_call: TRBV9
j_call: TRBJ2-3
d_call: -
clone_size: -
cdr3_nt: TGTGCCAGCAGCGCCTACATCAGCACAGATACGCAGTATTTT
cdr3_aa: CASSAYISTDTQYF

v_call: TRBV18
j_call: TRBJ2-3
d_call: -
clone_size: -
cdr3_nt: TGTGCCAGCTCACTCACGGTTCGGGTTGATACGCAGTATTTT
cdr3_aa: CASSLTVRVDTQYF

v_call: TRBV7-9
j_call: TRBJ2-3
d_call: -
clone_size: -
cdr3_nt: TGTGCCAGCAGCTCCAGACCTAGCACAGATACGCAGTATTTT
cdr3_aa: CASSSRPSTDTQYF

v_call: TRBV27
j_call: TRBJ2-5
d_call: TRBD1
clone_size: many
cdr3_nt: TGTGCCAGCAGTTTGTTGCAGGGGGCAGAGACCCAGTACTTC
cdr3_aa: CASSLLQGAETQYF

v_call: TRBV5-6
j_call: TRBJ2-1
d_call: TRBD2
clone_size: -
cdr3_nt: TGTGCCAGCAGCTTGCCAGGACTAGCGTTTCACAATGAGCAGTTCTTC
cdr3_aa: CASSLPGLAFHNEQFF

v_call: TRBV4-3
j_call: TRBJ2-7
d_call: -
clone_size: -
cdr3_nt: TGCGCCAGCAGCCAAGTCGCAGCCGCCTCCTACGAGCAGTACTTC
cdr3_aa: CASSQVAAASYEQYF

v_call: TRBV6-5
j_call: TRBJ1-2
d_call: -
clone_size: many
cdr3_nt: TGTGCCAGCAGTTACCCCGGTTTCGATGGCTACACCTTC
cdr3_aa: CASSYPGFDGYTF

v_call: TRBV5-1
j_call: TRBJ2-5
d_call: TRBD2
clone_size: -
cdr3_nt: TGCGCCAGCAGCTTGGGCCCCATAGCGGGGAGAACCCAGTACTTC
cdr3_aa: CASSLGPIAGRTQYF

v_call: TRBV6-2/TRBV6-3
j_call: TRBJ2-2
d_call: TRBD2
clone_size: -
cdr3_nt: TGTGCCAGCAGTTCAGGACTAGCGGGGACCTCTTATACGAACACCGGGGAGCTGTTTTTT
cdr3_aa: CASSSGLAGTSYTNTGELFF

v_call: TRBV10-3
j_call: TRBJ2-3
d_call: -
clone_size: few
cdr3_nt: TGTGCCATCCGCCCCCCAGGGAGAGTAGATACGCAGTATTTT
cdr3_aa: CAIRPPGRVDTQYF

v_call: TRBV5-4
j_call: TRBJ1-2
d_call: -
clone_size: few
cdr3_nt: TGTGCCAGCAGCGCAGCCGGGACCATGGGCTACACCTTC
cdr3_aa: CASSAAGTMGYTF

v_call: TRBV5-4
j_call: TRBJ2-3
d_call: TRBD1
clone_size: -
cdr3_nt: TGTGCCAGCAGCCGGGACAGGGTTGGGTCAGATACGCAGTATTTT
cdr3_aa: CASSRDRVGSDTQYF